These 10 T cell receptor beta chains share one sample of origin, sequenced in a study of OX40 agonist ivuxolimab in advanced cancers. Assay: immunoSEQ multiplex PCR; the TCRdb copy retains only in-frame clones and omits some. The sample carries tens of thousands of clones, 65% to 85% recorded once. The sequenced sample was CD4+ or CD8+ T cells sorted from blood, obtained in a trial of the OX40 agonist ivuxolimab. These receptors were taken from an adult with an advanced solid tumor such as melanoma, head and neck, liver or kidney cancer.

This clone was seen once. The chain has TRBV30 and TRBJ1-2; 7 positions agree with TRBD1. The junction had 9 bases not matched to a gene; V was cut back by 1 base and J by 7 bases. Germline V gene sequence: CDR1 GTSNPN, CDR2 SVGIG (reference sequence). The CDR3 has 14 residues. This chain's CDR3 is CAWSEDRERPGYTF. The DNA for the CDR3 is TGTGCCTGGAGTGAAGACAGGGAGCGACCTGGCTACACCTTC.

This clone was recorded once. The V and J genes are TRBV15 and TRBJ2-5; either TRBD1 or TRBD2 may supply D (6 bases each). The V and J ends lost 0 bases and 4 bases respectively, with 15 bases between them. CDR3 length: 16 amino acids. Germline CDR1 LNHNV, CDR2 YYDKDF (reference sequence). The CDR3 DNA is TGTGCCACCAGCAGAGACGAGAGGGGGGTTGGAGAGACCCAGTACTTC. Amino acid sequence: CATSRDERGVGETQYF.

The chain links TRBV7-9 to TRBJ2-3, with 9 nucleotides matching TRBD1. V was pared by 5 bases and J by 3 bases, with 12 bases of the junction left unmatched. CDR3 length equals 17 residues. Per germline, CDR1 SEHNR and CDR2 FQNEAQ (reference sequence). The CDR3, as DNA: TGTGCCAGCAGCCCCCGGGACAGGGTATTTGGTACAGATACGCAGTATTTT. This sequence encodes CASSPRDRVFGTDTQYF.

This clone was seen more than once but under ten times. V is TRBV9 and J is TRBJ1-2; D perhaps matches TRBD1 (6 bases). V lost 3 bases, J lost 5 bases, and 20 bases lay in between. CDR1 is SGDLS, CDR2 YYNGEE, per germline. The CDR3 is made up of 16 amino acids. The CDR3 DNA reads TGTGCCAGCAGCGGTACCTCAGGGGCTGGAGAGTATGGCTACACCTTC. It codes for CASSGTSGAGEYGYTF.

V is TRBV4-1 and J is TRBJ1-4; D gene uncertain. This CDR3 has 13 amino acids. The V gene's germline CDR1 is MGHRA and CDR2 YSYEKL. Trimming cost V 0 bases and J 7 bases, with 6 bases left between them. The CDR3 region has the DNA TGCGCCAGCAGCCAAGAACCGGGTGAAAAACTGTTTTTT. Translating gives CASSQEPGEKLFF.

This sequence joins TRBV9 and TRBJ2-5; D tentatively reads TRBD1 or TRBD2 (5 bases each). The V end was cut by 4 bases, the J end by 2 bases, with 15 bases between. The CDR3 consists of 15 residues. The V gene's germline CDR1 is SGDLS and CDR2 YYNGEE. This chain's CDR3 is CASSPSGAGQETQYF. The CDR3 DNA is TGTGCCAGCAGCCCGAGCGGCGCAGGGCAAGAGACCCAGTACTTC.

The V gene is TRBV9, the J gene TRBJ2-3, with 15 bases identical to TRBD2. Germline V gene sequence: CDR1 SGDLS, CDR2 YYNGEE. The CDR3 has 17 amino acids. V gave up 1 base and J gave up 4 bases; unmatched junction bases: 4. As DNA, the CDR3 is TGTGCCAGCAGCGTAACCAGGACTAGCGGGGGGGCAGATACGCAGTATTTT. Its translation is CASSVTRTSGGADTQYF. Looking up the rest from reference TRBV9 and TRBJ2-3 gives the full variable domain: DSGVTQTPKHLITATGQRVTLRCSPRSGDLSVYWYQQSLDQGLQFLIQYYNGEERAKGNILERFSAQQFPDLHSELNLSSLELGDSALYFCASSVTRTSGGADTQYFGPGTRLTVL.

The chain combines TRBV14 with TRBJ1-1; D possibly corresponds to TRBD1 (5 bases). Germline V lookup: CDR1 SGHDN, CDR2 FVKESK. V gave up 3 bases and J gave up 0 bases, with 11 bases separating them. This CDR3 comprises 15 residues. The CDR3 coding sequence is TGTGCCAGCAGCCAGGGGCTCGGGATGAACACTGAAGCTTTCTTT. Translating it yields CASSQGLGMNTEAFF.

With regard to this clone: At the DNA level, this CDR3 is encoded by other sequences in the same sample as well. The gene calls are TRBV5-8 and TRBJ2-3; 7 nucleotides align to TRBD1. CDR1 and CDR2 from the germline V gene are SGHTS and YDEGEE. V dropped 0 bases and J dropped 1; count of bases not matched to a gene: 5. The CDR3 sequence is 16 residues long. The CDR3 loop is CASSLGTGEGTDTQYF. The CDR3 DNA reads as TGTGCCAGCAGCTTGGGTACAGGGGAAGGCACAGATACGCAGTATTTT.

Details on this clone: Compared with germline, one end of the junction differs, possibly owing to a read error. This sequence joins TRBV7-6 and TRBJ2-7, with 10 bases aligning to TRBD1. Per germline, CDR1 SGHVS and CDR2 FNYEAQ. This CDR3 contains 11 residues. The CDR3 region has the DNA TGTGCCAGCAGCCAGGGACAGGGGTTGGAGTTC. Translation gives CASSQGQGLEF.